This TCR beta chain came from a study of cytomegalovirus exposure and HLA in healthy donors. Study results and limitations: The study reported that TCR beta sequences accurately predicted HLA-A and HLA-B alleles in most subjects. Available immune exposure information covered CMV serostatus only. Cytomegalovirus association was listed for 150 to 200 TCR beta chains.

About this clone: Its antigen is still unknown.

Nominally healthy donors were sampled, though unrecorded immune exposures were likely. The CDR3 runs 14 residues. Germline CDR1 is SGHNT and CDR2 is YENEEA. With 4 bases clipped from V and 1 base from J, the junction kept 3 bases outside the gene matches. 60 Vbeta and 13 Jbeta primers were used in PCR. The method was immunoSEQ multiplex PCR; TCRdb's version includes in-frame clones alone and lacks a portion of them. The sample yields about 140,000 clones, 88% seen once. Input material: PBMCs. This clonotype originated in a woman between 40 and 50 years old in good health and CMV-seronegative. This chain connects TRBV11-3 to TRBJ2-5, with 7 bases matching TRBD1. This CDR3 reads CASSWGQSQETQYF. The CDR3 region has the DNA TGTGCCAGCAGCTGGGGACAGAGCCAAGAGACCCAGTACTTC.